This T cell receptor (beta chain) was identified in a study of cytomegalovirus exposure and HLA in healthy donors. For the study at large: A preliminary data release comprised about 85 million unique TCRs obtained from HLA-typed donors. Notes on the study in general: Later work showed greater clonal expansion in HLA-associated TCR beta chains than in equally common others.

The PCR used 60 Vbeta and 13 Jbeta primers. The data were produced by immunoSEQ multiplex PCR, yet TCRdb's version contains in-frame clones alone and is incomplete. Counted here are over 110,000 clones, roughly 77% occurring once; the ten biggest clones make up about 3.4%. V was cut by 5 bases and J by 5 bases, with 12 bases left in between. The CDR3 consists of 13 residues. Per the germline V gene, CDR1 is MNHEY and CDR2 is SVGAGI. As concerns this clone: Its antigen is unknown.

This clonotype originated in a female donor in good health and CMV-seronegative. The chain recombines TRBV6-5 with TRBJ1-1, with D perhaps TRBD1 (5 bases). Sequenced input: PBMCs. In DNA, the CDR3 is TGTGCCAGCAGTCTCCGGGGGAGAACTGAAGCTTTCTTT. Translation gives CASSLRGRTEAFF.